The TCR beta chain under discussion was sequenced for a study of cytomegalovirus exposure and HLA in healthy donors. Study summary: Counted in an early data release were 75 million to 85 million unique TCRs from HLA-typed donors. Study-level findings and limits: TCR beta V- and J-gene trimming, according to a later analysis, was linked to a missense DCLRE1C variant. Previous analysis showed most TCR beta V segments were productive about 87% or about 30% of the time.

Of note for this clone: What it recognizes is unknown.

PCR was performed using 60 Vbeta and 13 Jbeta primers. The method was immunoSEQ multiplex PCR; TCRdb's version includes in-frame clones alone and lacks a portion of them. The table has some 120,000 clones, nearly 80% seen once. After removal of 0 bases from V and 3 bases from J, the junction contained 8 bases not matched to a gene. The CDR3 has 19 residues. Germline CDR1 SGHRS, CDR2 YFSETQ. The sequenced sample consisted of PBMCs. This clonotype was sampled from a woman in her forties in good health and CMV-seronegative. The rearrangement uses TRBV5-1 and TRBJ2-1; 14 nucleotides match TRBD2. The CDR3 sequence is CASSLGPPGLAGGYNEQFF. In DNA form, the CDR3 reads TGCGCCAGCAGCTTGGGCCCACCTGGACTAGCGGGAGGCTACAATGAGCAGTTCTTC. Full variable domain (rest looked up from reference TRBV5-1 and TRBJ2-1): KAGVTQTPRYLIKTRGQQVTLSCSPISGHRSVSWYQQTPGQGLQFLFEYFSETQRNKGNFPGRFSGRQFSNSRSEMNVSTLELGDSALYLCASSLGPPGLAGGYNEQFFGPGTRLTVL.